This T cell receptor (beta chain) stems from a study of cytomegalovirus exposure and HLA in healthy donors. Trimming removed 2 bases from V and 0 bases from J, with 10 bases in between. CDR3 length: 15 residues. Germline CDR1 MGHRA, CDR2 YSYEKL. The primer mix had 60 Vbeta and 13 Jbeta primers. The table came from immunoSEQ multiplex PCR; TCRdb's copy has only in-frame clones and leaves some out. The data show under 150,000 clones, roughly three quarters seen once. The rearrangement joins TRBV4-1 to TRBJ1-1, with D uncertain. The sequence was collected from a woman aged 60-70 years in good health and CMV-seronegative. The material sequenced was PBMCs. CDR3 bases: TGCGCCAGCAGCCAAAGTGTGGCACTGAACACTGAAGCTTTCTTT. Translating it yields CASSQSVALNTEAFF.